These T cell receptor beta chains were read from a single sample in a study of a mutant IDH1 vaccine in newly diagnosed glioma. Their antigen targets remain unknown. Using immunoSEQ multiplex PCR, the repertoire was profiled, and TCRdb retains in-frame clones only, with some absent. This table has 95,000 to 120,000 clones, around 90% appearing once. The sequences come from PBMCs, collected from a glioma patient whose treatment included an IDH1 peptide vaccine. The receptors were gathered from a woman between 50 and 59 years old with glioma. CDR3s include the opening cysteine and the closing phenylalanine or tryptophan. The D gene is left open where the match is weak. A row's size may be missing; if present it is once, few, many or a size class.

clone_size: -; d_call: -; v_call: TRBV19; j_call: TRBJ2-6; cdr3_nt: TGTGCCAGTAGCCCGGCTCGCTCTGGGGCCAGCGTCCTGACTTTC; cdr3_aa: CASSPARSGASVLTF
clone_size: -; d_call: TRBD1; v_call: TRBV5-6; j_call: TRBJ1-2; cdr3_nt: TGTGCCAGCAGCCCCGGGACAGGGGGAGACTACACCTTC; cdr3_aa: CASSPGTGGDYTF
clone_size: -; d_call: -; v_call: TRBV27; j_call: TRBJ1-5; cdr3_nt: TGTGCCAGCAGGGCAGGGGCTAGCAATCAGCCCCAGCATTTT; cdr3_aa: CASRAGASNQPQHF
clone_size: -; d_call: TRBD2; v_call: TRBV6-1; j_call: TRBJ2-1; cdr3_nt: TGTGCCAGCAGGGGCGGGAGGGCCCCCTACAATGAGCAGTTCTTC; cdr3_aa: CASRGGRAPYNEQFF
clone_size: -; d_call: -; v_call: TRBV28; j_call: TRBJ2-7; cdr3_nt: TGTGCCAGCAGCTTGGGGAAAGGGGGGATCAGATGCGAGCAGTACTTC; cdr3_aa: CASSLGKGGIRCEQYF
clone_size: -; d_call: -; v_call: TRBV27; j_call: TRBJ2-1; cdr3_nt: TGTGCCAGCAGTTTAAACGAAGGAGGTGAGCAGTTCTTC; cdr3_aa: CASSLNEGGEQFF
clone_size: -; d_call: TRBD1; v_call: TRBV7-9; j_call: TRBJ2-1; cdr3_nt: TGTGCCAGCAGCTTGGGGACAGGCCTTTCCTACAATGAGCAGTTCTTC; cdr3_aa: CASSLGTGLSYNEQFF
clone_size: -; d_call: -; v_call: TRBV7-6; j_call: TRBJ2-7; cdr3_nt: TGTGCCAGCAGTCTAGGGCGAGGGAACGAGCAGTACTTC; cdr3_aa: CASSLGRGNEQYF
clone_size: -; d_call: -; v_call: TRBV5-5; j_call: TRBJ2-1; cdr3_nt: TGTGCCAGCAGCGACCCCAGGCCTGAGGAGTACAATGAGCAGTTCTTC; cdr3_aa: CASSDPRPEEYNEQFF
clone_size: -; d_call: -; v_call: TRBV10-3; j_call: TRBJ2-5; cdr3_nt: TGTGCCATCAGTGAGATTAGTAGCCAAGAGACCCAGTACTTC; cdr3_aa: CAISEISSQETQYF
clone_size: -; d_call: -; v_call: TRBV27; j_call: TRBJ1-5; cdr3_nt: TGTGCCAGCAGTTTAGCGGGGAATCAGCCCCAGCATTTT; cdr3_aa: CASSLAGNQPQHF
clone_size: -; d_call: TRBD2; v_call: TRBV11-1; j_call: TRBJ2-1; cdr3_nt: TGTGCCAGCAGCTTAGGAGGGCGGGAGGATGAGCAGTTCTTC; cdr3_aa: CASSLGGREDEQFF
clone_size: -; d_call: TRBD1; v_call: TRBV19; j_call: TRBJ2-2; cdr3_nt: TGTGCCAGTAGTGTGTCCCGGGGCAGGGGGATCGGGGAGCTGTTTTTT; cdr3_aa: CASSVSRGRGIGELFF
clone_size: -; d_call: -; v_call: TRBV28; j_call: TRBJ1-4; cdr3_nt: TGTGCCAGCAGAGTCGACATGATTACAACTAATGAAAAACTGTTTTTT; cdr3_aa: CASRVDMITTNEKLFF
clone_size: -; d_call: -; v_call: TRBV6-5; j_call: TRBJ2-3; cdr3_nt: TGTGCCAGCAGAGGGAGTTCTAGCACAGATACGCAGTATTTT; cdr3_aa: CASRGSSSTDTQYF
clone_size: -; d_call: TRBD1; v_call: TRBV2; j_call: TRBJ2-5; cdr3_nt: TGTGCCAGCAGTGAGAGGACAGGGGGCAGAGAGACCCAGTACTTC; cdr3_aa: CASSERTGGRETQYF
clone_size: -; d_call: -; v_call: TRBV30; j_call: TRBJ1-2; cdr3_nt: TGTGCCTATCGGGAGGGGCCGGGTGGCTACACCTTC; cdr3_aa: CAYREGPGGYTF
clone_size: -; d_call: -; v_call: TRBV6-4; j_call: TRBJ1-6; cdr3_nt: TGTGCCAGCAAAGGACATAACGATTCACCCCTCCACTTT; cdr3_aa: CASKGHNDSPLHF
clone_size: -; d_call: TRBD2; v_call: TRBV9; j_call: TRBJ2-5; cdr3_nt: TGTGCCAGCAGCCCACGACTAGCGGGAGCTGAGGAGACCCAGTACTTC; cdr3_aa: CASSPRLAGAEETQYF
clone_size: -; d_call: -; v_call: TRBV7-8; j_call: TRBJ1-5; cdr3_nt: TGTGCCAGCAGCTTTGGACGGAATAATCAGCCCCAGCATTTT; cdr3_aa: CASSFGRNNQPQHF
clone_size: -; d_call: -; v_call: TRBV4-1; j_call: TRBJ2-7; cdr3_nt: TGCGCCAGCAGCTCCTATGTACAGGGGAGGGAGCAGTACTTC; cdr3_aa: CASSSYVQGREQYF
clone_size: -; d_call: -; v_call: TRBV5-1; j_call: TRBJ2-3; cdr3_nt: TGCGCCAGCAGCCTTCGAGGGGGGCGCCAAGGAGATACGCAGTATTTT; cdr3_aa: CASSLRGGRQGDTQYF
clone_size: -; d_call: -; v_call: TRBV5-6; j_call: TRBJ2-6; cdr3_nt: TGTGCCAGCAGCACACAGGGCTCTGGGGCCAACGTCCTGACTTTC; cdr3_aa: CASSTQGSGANVLTF
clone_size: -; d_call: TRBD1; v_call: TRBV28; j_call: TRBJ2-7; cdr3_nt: TGTGCCACCAGATCGGGACAGGGCCACGAGCAGTACTTC; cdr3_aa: CATRSGQGHEQYF
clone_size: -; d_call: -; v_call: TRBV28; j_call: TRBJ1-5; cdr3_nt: TGTGCCAGCAGTTTGTGGGGCGGACAGCCCCAGCATTTT; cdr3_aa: CASSLWGGQPQHF
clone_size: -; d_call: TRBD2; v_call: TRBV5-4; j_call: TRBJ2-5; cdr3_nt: TGTGCCAGCAGCCCGGGAGGGGCTCAAGAGACCCAGTACTTC; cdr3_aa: CASSPGGAQETQYF
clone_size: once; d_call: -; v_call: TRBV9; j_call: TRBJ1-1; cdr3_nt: TGTGCCAGCAGCGTAGGACCCGTCACTGAAGCTTTCTTT; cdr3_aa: CASSVGPVTEAFF
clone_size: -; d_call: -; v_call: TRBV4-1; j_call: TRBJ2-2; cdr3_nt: TGCGCCAGCAGCCCACAGGGGGGGACCGGGGAGCTGTTTTTT; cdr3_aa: CASSPQGGTGELFF
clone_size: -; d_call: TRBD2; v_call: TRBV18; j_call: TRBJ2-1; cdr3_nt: TGTGCCAGCTCCCAGCGGGGTCCCCACAACTACAATGAGCAGTTCTTC; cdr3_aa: CASSQRGPHNYNEQFF
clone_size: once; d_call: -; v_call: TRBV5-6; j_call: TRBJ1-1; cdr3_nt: TGTGCCAGCAGCTTGCAAACATCTGCCAACACTGAAGCTTTCTTT; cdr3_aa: CASSLQTSANTEAFF
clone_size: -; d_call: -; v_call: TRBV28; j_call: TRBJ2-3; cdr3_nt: TGTGCCAGCACCTTGGGGGGGCGCACAGATACGCAGTATTTT; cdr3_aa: CASTLGGRTDTQYF
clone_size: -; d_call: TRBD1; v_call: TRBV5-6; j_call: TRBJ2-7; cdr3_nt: TGTGCCAGCAGCCGACAGGGGCTGGGCGAGCAGTACTTC; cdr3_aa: CASSRQGLGEQYF
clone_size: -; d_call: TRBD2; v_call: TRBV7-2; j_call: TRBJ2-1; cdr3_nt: TGTGCCAGCAGCTCAAGGACTAGCGGGAATGAGCAGTTCTTC; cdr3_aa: CASSSRTSGNEQFF
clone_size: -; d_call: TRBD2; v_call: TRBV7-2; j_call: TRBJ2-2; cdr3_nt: TGTGCCAGCAGCTTAGCGTTAGTAGCGGGAGGAGGGAAGCCCGGGGAGCTGTTTTTT; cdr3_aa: CASSLALVAGGGKPGELFF
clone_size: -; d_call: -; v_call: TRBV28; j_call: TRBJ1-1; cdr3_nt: TGTGCCAGCAGCCCCCCCTACCACGGGACTGAAGCTTTCTTT; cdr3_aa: CASSPPYHGTEAFF
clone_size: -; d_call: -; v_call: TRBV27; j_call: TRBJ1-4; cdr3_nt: TGTGCCAGCAGTATCACCGGGGACCTCCGAGGGGGAAAACTGTTTTTT; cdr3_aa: CASSITGDLRGGKLFF
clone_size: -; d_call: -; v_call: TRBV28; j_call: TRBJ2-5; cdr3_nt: TGTGCCAGCAGTTTTCCCCCCTCTTTAAGATTAGAGACCCAGTACTTC; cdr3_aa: CASSFPPSLRLETQYF
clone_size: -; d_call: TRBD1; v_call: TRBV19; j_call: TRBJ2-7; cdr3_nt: TGTGCCAGTAGTACCTTGGGACAGGTATACGAGCAGTACTTC; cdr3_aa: CASSTLGQVYEQYF
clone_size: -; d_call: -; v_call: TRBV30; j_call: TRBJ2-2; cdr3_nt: TGTGCCTGGAGTGTTGGGATTGGCGGCGCGAACACCGGGGAGCTGTTTTTT; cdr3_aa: CAWSVGIGGANTGELFF
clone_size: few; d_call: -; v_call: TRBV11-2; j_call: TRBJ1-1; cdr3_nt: TGTGCCAGCAGCCCTTGGGCGGGGGCTGAAGCTTTCTTT; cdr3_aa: CASSPWAGAEAFF
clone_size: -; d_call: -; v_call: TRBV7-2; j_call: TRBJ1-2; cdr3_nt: TGTGCCAGCAGCTCACGACAGGCAACTAACTATGGCTACACCTTC; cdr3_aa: CASSSRQATNYGYTF
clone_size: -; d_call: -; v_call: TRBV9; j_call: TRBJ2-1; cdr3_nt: TGTGCCAGCAGCGTAGGGCCCGGTGGTAGCCACTCCTACAATGAGCAGTTCTTC; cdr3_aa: CASSVGPGGSHSYNEQFF
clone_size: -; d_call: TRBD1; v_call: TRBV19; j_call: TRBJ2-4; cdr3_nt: TGTGCCAGTAGTTTCGGACAGGGGGCGCCGAGGGTACAAAAAAACATTCAGTACTTC; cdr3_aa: CASSFGQGAPRVQKNIQYF
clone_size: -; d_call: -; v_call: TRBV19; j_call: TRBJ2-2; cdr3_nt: TGTGCCAGTAGTAACGGCCTTTGGACTACTAACACCGGGGAGCTGTTTTTT; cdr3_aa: CASSNGLWTTNTGELFF
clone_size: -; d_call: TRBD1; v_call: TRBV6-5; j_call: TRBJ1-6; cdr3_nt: TGTGCCAGCAGTTACGGACAGGGACCCGATTCACCCCTCCACTTT; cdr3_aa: CASSYGQGPDSPLHF
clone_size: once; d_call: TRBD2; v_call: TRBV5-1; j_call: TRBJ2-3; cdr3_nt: TGCGCCAGCAGCCCAGCCGTAGCGGGAGGGCCGGGAGATACGCAGTATTTT; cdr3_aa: CASSPAVAGGPGDTQYF
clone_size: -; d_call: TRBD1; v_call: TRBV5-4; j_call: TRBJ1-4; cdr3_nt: TGTGCCAGCAGCTTGGGGGGACAGGGGGTAGAAAAACTGTTTTTT; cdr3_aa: CASSLGGQGVEKLFF
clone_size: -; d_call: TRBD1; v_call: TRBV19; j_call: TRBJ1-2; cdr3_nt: TGTGCCAGTAGCTTACAGGGGACCCGATCTAACTATGGCTACACCTTC; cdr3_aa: CASSLQGTRSNYGYTF
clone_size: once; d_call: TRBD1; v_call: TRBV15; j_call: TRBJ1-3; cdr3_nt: TGTGCCACCAGCAACGACAGGGAGTTCGGAAACACCATATATTTT; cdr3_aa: CATSNDREFGNTIYF
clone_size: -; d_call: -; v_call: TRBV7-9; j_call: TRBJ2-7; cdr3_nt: TGTGCCAGCAGCTTAGCGCTAGAGGGCGAGCAGTACTTC; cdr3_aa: CASSLALEGEQYF
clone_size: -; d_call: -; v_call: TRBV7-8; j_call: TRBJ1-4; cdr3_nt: TGTGCCAGCAGCTTAGGACCAAATGAAAAACTGTTTTTT; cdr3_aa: CASSLGPNEKLFF
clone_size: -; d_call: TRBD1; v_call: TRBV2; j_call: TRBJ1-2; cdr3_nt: TGTGCCAGCAGGGGGACAGTCTATGGCTACACCTTC; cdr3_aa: CASRGTVYGYTF
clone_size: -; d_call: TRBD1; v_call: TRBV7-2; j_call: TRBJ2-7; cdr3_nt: TGTGCCAGCAGCTTAAACAGGGGAGCCGAGCAGTACTTC; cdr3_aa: CASSLNRGAEQYF
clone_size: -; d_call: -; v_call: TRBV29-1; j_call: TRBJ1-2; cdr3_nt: TGCAGCGTTGAGCACTATGGCTACACCTTC; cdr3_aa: CSVEHYGYTF